The clone carrying this T cell receptor (beta chain) came up a few times. Other DNA sequences in the same sample also yield this CDR3. These data originate in a study of blood T cell repertoires in COVID-19. As for the study in general: From the United States, Italy and Spain came samples of acute and convalescent COVID-19. The cDNA or gDNA used as material had been derived from T cells, B-cell-depleted T cells, or PBMCs.

As processed by the authors: It was from reference gene primer amplification that nucleated cell counts were estimated. Profiling relied on immunoSEQ multiplex PCR, and the TCRdb table lists in-frame clones only, not all of them. Clonal size and the V and J genes are those of that table, whereas D and trimming came from the DNA. The sample consists of over 90,000 clones, about nine tenths of them appearing once. V lost 0 bases and J 0 bases, leaving 10 bases between the germline ends. CDR3 length equals 15 residues. Germline-derived CDR1 and CDR2 are SGHRS and YFSETQ. The chain joins TRBV5-1 to TRBJ2-7; a weak D match, TRBD2 (5 bases). The specimen was peripheral blood. The clonotype comes from an elderly woman in a cohort sampled during active COVID-19. CDR3 nucleotide sequence: TGCGCCAGCAGCTTGGTCGCGGGCAGCTCCTACGAGCAGTACTTC. Translated: CASSLVAGSSYEQYF.